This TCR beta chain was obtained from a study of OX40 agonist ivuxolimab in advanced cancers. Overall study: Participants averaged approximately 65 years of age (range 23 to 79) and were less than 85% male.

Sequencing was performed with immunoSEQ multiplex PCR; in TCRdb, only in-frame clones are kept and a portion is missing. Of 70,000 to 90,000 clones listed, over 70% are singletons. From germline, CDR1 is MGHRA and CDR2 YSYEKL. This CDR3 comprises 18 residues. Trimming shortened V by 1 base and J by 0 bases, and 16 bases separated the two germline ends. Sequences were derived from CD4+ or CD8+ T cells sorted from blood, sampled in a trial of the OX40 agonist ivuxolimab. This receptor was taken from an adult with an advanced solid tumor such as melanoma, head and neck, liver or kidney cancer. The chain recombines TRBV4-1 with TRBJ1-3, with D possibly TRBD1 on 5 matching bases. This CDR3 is CASSQASWGVDSGNTIYF. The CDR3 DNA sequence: TGCGCCAGCAGCCAAGCCTCCTGGGGGGTAGACTCTGGAAACACCATATATTTT.